This TCR beta chain emerged from a study of T cell repertoires in cytomegalovirus infection (dated by TCRdb to about 2019). The study in broad terms: Recently identified HLA-C-restricted CMV epitopes, whose presentation resists viral immunomodulation, were targeted by peptide stimulations together with well-studied HLA-B-restricted epitopes. The HLA type of each donor mattered for the analysis, because public TCR beta signatures pointed to carriage of CMV infection along with the matching HLA type.

TCRdb records Illumina HiSeq 1500 as the sequencer. In-frame beta chains were kept once TCRdb had trimmed the public reads at Q25 with fastp and called clones with MiXCR. Here each entry gathers all rows of one CDR3 protein and keeps the most common genes and DNA. For this sample there are some 500,000 distinct CDR3 sequences; just under 40% appear just once. The ten largest account for around 50% of the sample. Taken from cysteine to phenylalanine, the CDR3 has 15 residues. The retained sequence is limited to the CDR3, 45 bases, with the frame set at the first base. V loses 2 bases at its end and J loses 0 bases; junction bases beyond the gene matches: 3. CDR1 is given as SGHAT and CDR2 as FQNNGV, both from the germline V gene. Note on this clonotype: The antigen it recognizes is unknown. Per-base quality was not reported, and no clone a single base away is much larger than it.

The treatment or condition label on this specimen signifies: in vitro stimulation with specific CMV peptide epitopes to enrich CMV-specific T cells. Study-wide conclusions, independent of this receptor: Cumulative frequency of public TCR beta family members discriminated carriers of CMV infection plus the relevant HLA type in this cohort and an independent 352-donor cohort. In the ex vivo response, HLA-C-restricted CMV-specific TCR beta clonotypes were dominant, and in two of eight donors the single most frequent clonotype came from this HLA-C-restricted group.

The sequencing here drew on cultured PBMCs, taken from culture after CMV antigen stimulation. The V and J genes are TRBV11-2 and TRBJ2-7; 8 middle bases align to TRBD2. This TCR was recovered from a human donor in good health (CMV status not recorded). Some clones in this sample may be carry-over from other donors' samples. The CDR3 corresponds to CASSLLAGTSYEQYF. The DNA sequence is TGTGCCAGCAGCTTACTAGCGGGTACCTCCTACGAGCAGTACTTC.